The clone carrying this TCR beta chain was seen only a few times. The antigen is undetermined. The cDNA came from 5'RACE, which used 10-nucleotide random UMIs. TCRdb itself ran the 5' RACE reads through MiXCR, one entry per CDR3 protein. The sample holds around 69,000 distinct CDR3 sequences, 4.5% seen once. V was clipped by 10 bases and J by 1 base; unmatched bases: 3. The CDR3 spans 14 residues. Germline CDR1 ENHRY, CDR2 SYGVKD. The data are from a study of neurological immune-mediated disorders. Overall study: Relapsing-remitting forms accounted for about 90% of the 34 multiple sclerosis patients and secondary progressive forms for 3. Study results and limitations: Private repertoires in all groups were suggested, as expanded clones shared no CDR3 amino acid sequences across subjects.

Material: PBMCs. This sequence originates from a man under 40 with multiple sclerosis. The chain uses TRBV10-3 and TRBJ2-3; 12 bases are a match to TRBD2. CDR3 in DNA: TGTGCCACTAGGACTAGCGGGGGCACAGATACGCAGTATTTT. It encodes CATRTSGGTDTQYF.